This TCR beta chain was recovered during a study of B cell selection in AIRE deficiency. Overall study results and limits: CDR3s were shorter in shared Treg sequences, reflecting few non-templated nucleotide insertions. Tconv and Treg cells from AIRE-deficient patients resembled healthy donors in TCRBV usage, CDR3 length and diversity. Only TCRbeta was sequenced; around two fifths of shared healthy Treg sequences appeared in Tconv.

Sequencing was performed with immunoSEQ multiplex PCR; in TCRdb, only in-frame clones are kept and a portion is missing. The repertoire holds about 24,000 clones, with about 95% as singletons. Comment on this clone: Its antigen is still unknown.

Conventional CD4 T cells were sorted as CD4+CD127+ cells. The germline V gene encodes CDR1 SGHDT and CDR2 YYEEEE. This CDR3 is built from 17 residues. Trimming took 6 bases from V and 2 from J; bases not matched to a gene: 8. The source is a human donor in good health. The chain combines TRBV5-6 with TRBJ2-2; 12 positions agree with TRBD1. The sample comprised CD4+CD127+ conventional T cells sorted from PBMCs. In DNA form, the CDR3 reads TGTGCCAGCACCTTAGGGACAGGGGGCATTAACACCGGGGAGCTGTTTTTT. This encodes CASTLGTGGINTGELFF.